The 27 T cell receptor beta chains below come from one sample, sequenced in a study of OX40 agonist ivuxolimab in advanced cancers. Library preparation was by the immunoSEQ multiplex PCR assay. As stored in TCRdb, this immuneACCESS dataset retains in-frame rearrangements with V and J assigned. A fraction of the clones does not appear; measured against another copy, unresolved V genes explain less than half of the discrepancy, and the remainder lacks a known reason. The sample has roughly 75,000 clones on record, 86% of them singletons. 0.7% to 0.9% of the sample is taken by the ten largest. This specimen consisted of CD4+ or CD8+ T cells sorted from blood, obtained in a trial of the OX40 agonist ivuxolimab. The receptors derive from an adult with an advanced solid tumor such as melanoma, head and neck, liver or kidney cancer.

CDR3 residues: CASRPRGDREGQPQHF. CDR3 DNA: TGTGCCAGTAGACCCCGAGGGGACCGGGAGGGTCAGCCCCAGCATTTT. The rearrangement links TRBV19 to TRBJ1-5; D is perhaps TRBD1 (5 bases). From germline, CDR1 is LNHDA and CDR2 SQIVND (reference sequence). The CDR3 consists of 16 residues. The V end lost 6 bases, the J end lost 6 bases, and 21 bases lay between the germline ends. Full variable domain (rest looked up from reference TRBV19 and TRBJ1-5): DGGITQSPKYLFRKEGQNVTLSCEQNLNHDAMYWYRQDPGQGLRLIYYSQIVNDFQKGDIAEGYSVSREKKESFPLTVTSAQKNPTAFYLCASRPRGDREGQPQHFGDGTRLSIL.

The CDR3 loop reads CASSLWGRVMAETQYF. The CDR3 DNA is TGTGCCAGCAGCCTCTGGGGGCGCGTAATGGCGGAGACCCAGTACTTC. This sequence joins TRBV7-2 and TRBJ2-5; D may be TRBD1 (6 bases). Trimming took off 5 bases at V and 5 bases at J, with 21 bases between the two ends. Germline loops: CDR1 SGHTA, CDR2 FQGNSA. This CDR3 has 16 amino acids.

This clone appeared a single time. The chain couples TRBV15 to TRBJ1-1, with D perhaps matching TRBD1 (6 bases). V was cut by 4 bases and J by 4 bases, with 16 bases left in between. Germline V gives CDR1 LNHNV, CDR2 YYDKDF (reference sequence). CDR3 length equals 15 residues. CDR3 region: CATSTLGQPPTEAFF. As DNA, the CDR3 is TGTGCCACCAGCACTCTGGGACAACCGCCCACTGAAGCTTTCTTT.

The J gene is TRBJ1-2, the V gene TRBV9; 10 bases fit TRBD1. CDR3 size: 17 residues. CDR1 and CDR2 from the germline V gene are SGDLS and YYNGEE. V shed 4 bases and J 7 bases; nucleotides not matched to a gene: 16. CDR3 bases: TGTGCCAGCAGCTCACCTCCCGGGACAGGGGACTTTAGTGGCTACACCTTC. It codes for CASSSPPGTGDFSGYTF.

The chain combines TRBV5-6 with TRBJ1-2, with a tentative D call TRBD1 (5 bases). The CDR3 is made up of 16 amino acids. V lost 5 bases and J 4 bases, leaving 21 bases between the germline ends. CDR1 and CDR2 (germline): SGHDT, YYEEEE. The CDR3 spells CASSSGTGARVYGYTF. DNA of the CDR3: TGTGCCAGCAGTTCCGGGACGGGAGCCCGAGTCTATGGCTACACCTTC.

The chain uses TRBV30 and TRBJ1-6; maybe TRBD1 (6 bases). The CDR3 is 15 amino acids. V was clipped by 4 bases and J by 0 bases, with 10 bases between them. Per germline, CDR1 GTSNPN and CDR2 SVGIG (reference sequence). DNA of the CDR3: TGTGCCTGGATAGGGGGGAGCTCCTATAATTCACCCCTCCACTTT. Residues: CAWIGGSSYNSPLHF.

This clone turned up a few times. V gene TRBV30 combines with J gene TRBJ1-1, with D hard to call. The CDR3 is 12 residues long. Germline values: CDR1 GTSNPN, CDR2 SVGIG (reference sequence). V lost 0 bases, J lost 4 bases, and 6 bases lay in between. The CDR3: CAWSVGSTEAFF. In nucleotides, the CDR3 is TGTGCCTGGAGTGTGGGGAGCACTGAAGCTTTCTTT.

The chain has TRBV7-2 and TRBJ2-3, with TRBD2 as a possible D gene (5 bases). Germline lookup yields CDR1 SGHTA and CDR2 FQGNSA. V gave up 5 bases and J gave up 2 bases, with 11 bases separating them. The CDR3 is made up of 14 amino acids. CDR3: CASSLIATTDTQYF. In DNA, the CDR3 is TGTGCCAGCAGCCTAATAGCGACCACAGATACGCAGTATTTT.

The gene calls are TRBV6-1 and TRBJ2-3; TRBD1 matches 8 bases. The germline gives CDR1 MNHNS, CDR2 SASEGT. Losses at the gene ends were 3 bases for V and 5 bases for J; bases not matched to a gene: 7. The CDR3 totals 15 residues. CDR3 protein: CASSEQTGELDTQYF. CDR3 bases: TGTGCCAGCAGTGAGCAGACAGGGGAACTAGATACGCAGTATTTT.

This clone was seen only a few times. This chain links TRBV7-9 with TRBJ1-3, with unresolved D. V lost 2 bases to trimming and J lost 3 bases, with 8 bases between them. Germline V gene sequence: CDR1 SEHNR, CDR2 FQNEAQ (reference sequence). CDR3 size: 14 residues. Here the CDR3 reads CASSLMGLGNTIYF. Written as DNA, the CDR3 is TGTGCCAGCAGCTTAATGGGCCTTGGAAACACCATATATTTT.

This rearrangement joins TRBV7-2 to TRBJ2-3; TRBD1 is a possible D gene (6 bases). The CDR3 contains 15 residues. The ends were cut back, 5 bases at V and 3 bases at J, with 15 bases in the middle. Germline V gene lookup returns CDR1 SGHTA and CDR2 FQGNSA. DNA for the CDR3: TGTGCCAGCAGCCAAGGGGGAAGGGTGACAGATACGCAGTATTTT. Its protein is CASSQGGRVTDTQYF.

The V and J genes are TRBV5-1 and TRBJ2-5; D is unresolved. CDR3 length: 12 residues. CDR1 SGHRS and CDR2 YFSETQ come from the germline V gene. The V gene lost 2 bases and the J gene lost 4 bases, with 6 bases spanning the gap. The CDR3 here is CASSLTAETQYF. The DNA for the CDR3 is TGCGCCAGCAGCTTAACGGCAGAGACCCAGTACTTC.

The chain has TRBV10-2 and TRBJ1-2; D is perhaps TRBD1 (5 bases). V was pared by 3 bases and J by 4 bases, with 12 bases between. Per the germline V gene, CDR1 is WSHSY and CDR2 is SAAADI. This CDR3 has 14 amino acids. The chain's CDR3 is CASSDSQGGYGYTF. The CDR3 bases are TGCGCCAGCAGTGATAGTCAGGGTGGCTATGGCTACACCTTC.

The rearrangement links TRBV10-3 to TRBJ2-2; 10 positions match TRBD1. This CDR3 is built from 15 residues. From germline, CDR1 is ENHRY and CDR2 SYGVKD. The V gene end was trimmed by 2 bases and the J gene end by 6 bases; junction bases not matched to a gene: 3. CDR3 DNA sequence: TGTGCCATCAGTGAGGGACAGGGGGGTTCCGGGGAGCTGTTTTTT. Its translation: CAISEGQGGSGELFF.

Here the CDR3 DNA reads TGTGCCAGCAGTGCCCCGGGACTAGCGGTGTACGAGCAGTACTTC. Protein product: CASSAPGLAVYEQYF. The chain combines TRBV6-5 with TRBJ2-7, with 11 nucleotides matching TRBD2. Germline lookup yields CDR1 MNHEY and CDR2 SVGAGI. This CDR3 region has 15 residues. The V gene end was trimmed by 5 bases and the J gene end by 4 bases; junction bases not matched to a gene: 7.

This clone was counted between two and nine times. The sample holds other DNA sequences that translate to the same CDR3. V is TRBV2 and J is TRBJ1-1; the D gene is possibly TRBD1 (5 bases). Germline lookup yields CDR1 SNHLY and CDR2 FYNNEI. V lost 8 bases and J lost 1, with 17 bases in between. The CDR3 totals 15 residues. The CDR3 region is CASGGHPGENTEAFF. CDR3 DNA: TGTGCCAGCGGTGGCCACCCGGGGGAGAACACTGAAGCTTTCTTT.

Here the CDR3 reads CASRKTGASQYNEQFF. DNA of the CDR3: TGTGCCAGCAGAAAAACGGGGGCCTCCCAATACAATGAGCAGTTCTTC. This rearrangement joins TRBV7-9 to TRBJ2-1, with D perhaps assigned TRBD1 or TRBD2 (6 bases each). The CDR3 is made up of 16 amino acids. CDR1 is SEHNR, CDR2 FQNEAQ, per germline (reference sequence). V lost 6 bases and J 4 bases, leaving 19 bases between the germline ends.

The DNA of the CDR3 is TGTGCCAGCACCACTCGTCGGCAAGGGGGGACCGGGAAGCGGTTCTTC. This codes for CASTTRRQGGTGKRFF. This chain joins TRBV27 and TRBJ2-1, with D possibly being TRBD1 or TRBD2 (6 bases each). Trimming stripped 7 bases from V and 15 bases from J, with 31 bases between. This CDR3 has 16 residues. The germline gives CDR1 MNHEY, CDR2 SMNVEV (reference sequence).

This clone was detected only a few times. The chain links TRBV5-1 to TRBJ1-1; tentative D call: TRBD1 (6 bases). Germline V gene data show CDR1 as SGHRS and CDR2 as YFSETQ. The CDR3 is 13 residues long. Trimming cost V 4 bases and J 8 bases, with 15 bases left between them. CDR3 in DNA: TGCGCCAGCAGCCCGGGGGCAGCAAGAGAAGCTTTCTTT. Translating gives CASSPGAAREAFF.

The V call is TRBV19, the J call TRBJ2-1; D remains unclear. This CDR3 is built from 11 residues. The V end was cut by 3 bases, the J end by 6 bases, with 3 bases between. The germline V gene encodes CDR1 LNHDA and CDR2 SQIVND (reference sequence). CDR3 in DNA: TGTGCCAGTAGTATCGCCAATGAGCAGTTCTTC. Its protein product is CASSIANEQFF.

The V and J genes are TRBV20-1 and TRBJ1-1; D unresolved. Germline CDR1 and CDR2: DFQATT and SNEGSKA (reference sequence). V lost 7 bases and J 5 bases, leaving 11 bases between the germline ends. This CDR3 is built from 11 residues. For the CDR3, the DNA is TGCAGTGTTGGCAGAGTTACTGAAGCTTTCTTT. It yields the protein CSVGRVTEAFF.

This chain joins TRBV28 and TRBJ1-5, with D tentatively TRBD1 (6 bases). The V gene lost 5 bases and the J gene lost 5 bases, with 10 bases spanning the gap. The CDR3 is 13 amino acids. The germline CDR1 and CDR2 sequences are MDHEN and SYDVKM. The CDR3 region has the DNA TGTGCCAGCAGTGTACAGGGAGATCAGCCCCAGCATTTT. This codes for CASSVQGDQPQHF.

V and J are TRBV7-9 and TRBJ2-1; D not certain. The CDR3 spans 15 residues. Per the germline V gene, CDR1 is SEHNR and CDR2 is FQNEAQ (reference sequence). Deletions cut 7 bases from V and 0 bases from J, with 13 bases between. The CDR3 spells CASTGFVSSYNEQFF. For the CDR3, the DNA is TGTGCCAGCACGGGTTTCGTTAGCTCCTACAATGAGCAGTTCTTC. The whole variable domain, remainder taken from reference TRBV7-9 and TRBJ2-1, is DTGVSQNPRHKITKRGQNVTFRCDPISEHNRLYWYRQTLGQGPEFLTYFQNEAQLEKSRLLSDRFSAERPKGSFSTLEIQRTEQGDSAMYLCASTGFVSSYNEQFFGPGTRLTVL.

The chain employs TRBV11-3 and TRBJ2-5; a possible D gene is TRBD2 (6 bases). Looked up from germline, CDR1 is SGHNT and CDR2 is YENEEA. V lost 5 bases to trimming and J lost 3 bases, with 10 bases between them. This CDR3 has 13 amino acids. The CDR3 protein is CASSPGGEETQYF. In nucleotides, the CDR3 is TGTGCCAGCAGCCCTGGAGGGGAAGAGACCCAGTACTTC.

This sequence joins TRBV6-1 and TRBJ2-7; D is undetermined. The germline V and J ends were trimmed by 5 bases and 0 bases, with 5 bases remaining between them. Germline CDR1 is MNHNS and CDR2 is SASEGT. This CDR3 contains 12 residues. For the CDR3, the DNA is TGTGCCAGCAGTTCAAGCTCCTACGAGCAGTACTTC. It is translated as CASSSSSYEQYF.

The genes are TRBV6-1 and TRBJ2-5; 10 positions agree with TRBD2. The germline V gene has CDR1 MNHNS and CDR2 SASEGT. V shed 4 bases and J 4 bases; nucleotides not matched to a gene: 12. The CDR3 loop spans 17 amino acids. CDR3 loop: CASSAIAGGYSGETQYF. CDR3 bases: TGTGCCAGCAGTGCCATAGCGGGAGGTTACTCGGGAGAGACCCAGTACTTC.

In its sample, this clone was seen once. This chain uses TRBV7-8 with TRBJ1-2; D remains ambiguous. The CDR3 has 15 amino acids. V lost 1 base and J 0 bases, leaving 9 bases between the germline ends. Germline loops: CDR1 SGHVS, CDR2 FQNEAQ. The CDR3 DNA is TGTGCCAGCAGCTTAGGCGGCCAAACTAACTATGGCTACACCTTC. This codes for CASSLGGQTNYGYTF.